The clone carrying this T cell receptor beta chain was detected a few times. No antigen is known for it. Molecular-barcoded quantitative 5'-RACE produced these TCR beta libraries. TCRdb processed the 5' RACE reads anew with MiXCR; each CDR3 protein has one entry. The sample lists 350,000 to 450,000 distinct CDR3 sequences, more than 25% occurring once. The CDR3 extends over 17 amino acids. Germline CDR1 SGHDT, CDR2 YYEEEE. The trim removed 4 bases at V and 2 bases at J, leaving 11 bases unmatched. The source of the sample is a study of CD8 T cells in ankylosing spondylitis. Broader study findings: The study identified a TCR beta motif of roughly eight highly homologous variants that appeared characteristic of ankylosing spondylitis blood. Clones tied to disease were said to be significantly enriched in matched ankylosing spondylitis synovial fluid.

The TCR comes from a male donor with ankylosing spondylitis. The specimen sequenced was blood, either unsorted or a sorted T cell fraction (not recorded which). The J gene is TRBJ1-2, the V gene TRBV5-6, with TRBD1 identical over 10 bases. The CDR3: CASSHVWDRGGNYGYTF. The CDR3 coding sequence is TGTGCCAGCAGCCACGTGTGGGACAGGGGTGGGAACTATGGCTACACCTTC.